The 24 T cell receptor beta chains presented below share a single source sample, sequenced in a study of T cell responses to AZD1222 COVID-19 vaccine. Clones were read by immunoSEQ multiplex PCR, and TCRdb kept only the in-frame ones, dropping some. The sample contains approximately 140,000 clones, about 93% of which appear only once. Sequencing was performed on peripheral blood, taken on day 0 of AZD1222 vaccination. The receptor source for this set is an adult in good health.

The CDR3: CASSLSPSGRGEQYF. The CDR3 DNA follows: TGTGCCAGCAGCTTAAGTCCTAGCGGGAGGGGCGAGCAGTACTTC. The genes are TRBV7-2 and TRBJ2-7, with 12 bases that match TRBD2. Germline-derived CDR1 and CDR2 are SGHTA and FQGNSA. Trimming cost V 2 bases and J 6 bases; bases outside gene matches: 5. The CDR3 extends over 15 amino acids.

The CDR3 nucleotides read TGTGCCAGCAGCTTAGCGTTGGGACTAGCGGGAGGGCCCGGAGATACGCAGTATTTT. Encoded protein: CASSLALGLAGGPGDTQYF. The gene calls are TRBV7-6 and TRBJ2-3, with 16 bases aligning to TRBD2. With V trimmed by 0 bases and J by 5 bases, 8 bases remained unmatched. This CDR3 has 19 amino acids. CDR1 and CDR2 from the germline V gene are SGHVS and FNYEAQ.

The chain employs TRBV7-6 and TRBJ1-3; 7 bases are shared with TRBD1. The germline V gene has CDR1 SGHVS and CDR2 FNYEAQ. The V gene end was trimmed by 4 bases and the J gene end by 0 bases; junction bases not matched to a gene: 6. The CDR3 covers 16 residues. For the CDR3, the DNA is TGTGCCAGCAGCTCTCGACAGGGTCCCTCTGGAAACACCATATATTTT. Its translation: CASSSRQGPSGNTIYF.

CDR3 sequence: CASSARGDANTIYF. CDR3 DNA: TGTGCCAGTAGTGCAAGGGGGGACGCAAACACCATATATTTT. The chain links TRBV19 to TRBJ1-3, with a weak D call TRBD1 (6 bases). The V and J ends lost 5 bases and 6 bases respectively, with 14 bases between them. The CDR3 extends over 14 amino acids. The germline V gene has CDR1 LNHDA and CDR2 SQIVND (reference sequence).

This clone appeared once. The CDR3 region has the DNA TGTGCCAGCAGCCCCACAGGGGCGGGAGGAATGTACGAGCAGTACTTC. Protein sequence: CASSPTGAGGMYEQYF. This chain links TRBV5-4 with TRBJ2-7; D perhaps matches TRBD2 (8 bases). Trimming removed 4 bases from V and 4 bases from J, with 21 bases in between. The CDR3 covers 16 residues. Per the germline V gene, CDR1 is SGHNT and CDR2 is YYREEE (reference sequence).

J is TRBJ2-7 and V is TRBV5-4; D gene uncertain. The V gene's germline CDR1 is SGHNT and CDR2 YYREEE (reference sequence). The CDR3 is 13 residues long. Trimming took 4 bases from V and 4 from J, leaving 12 bases between them. CDR3 amino acids: CASSHVGRYEQYF. The CDR3 coding sequence is TGTGCCAGCAGCCACGTCGGGCGTTACGAGCAGTACTTC.

The V gene is TRBV29-1, the J gene TRBJ2-7; 11 bases map to TRBD1. CDR1 SQVTM and CDR2 ANQGSEA come from the germline V gene. The trim removed 7 bases at V and 5 bases at J, leaving 7 bases unmatched. This CDR3 has 13 residues. The CDR3 DNA follows: TGCAGCGCTGCCGGGACAGGGGGAGACGAGCAGTACTTC. This sequence encodes CSAAGTGGDEQYF.

The rearrangement uses TRBV5-4 and TRBJ2-5, with D perhaps TRBD1 or TRBD2 (5 bases each). This CDR3 is 18 amino acids long. Germline values: CDR1 SGHNT, CDR2 YYREEE (reference sequence). The V and J ends lost 2 bases and 5 bases respectively, with 25 bases between them. The CDR3 sequence is CASSFPGPPYEVSETQYF. The CDR3 coding sequence is TGTGCCAGCAGCTTCCCGGGACCCCCTTACGAAGTCTCCGAGACCCAGTACTTC.

The chain carries TRBV6-5 and TRBJ1-5; weak D call: TRBD1 (6 bases). V gave up 7 bases and J gave up 7 bases, with 20 bases separating them. CDR3 length: 15 amino acids. Per germline, CDR1 MNHEY and CDR2 SVGAGI. Here the CDR3 reads CASTQLQGRGQPQHF. The CDR3 nucleotides are TGTGCCAGCACCCAATTACAGGGACGAGGACAGCCCCAGCATTTT.

The rearrangement joins TRBV5-4 to TRBJ2-1; perhaps TRBD2 as D (5 bases). V was clipped by 4 bases and J by 3 bases, with 14 bases between them. The length of the CDR3 is 15 residues. Germline lookup yields CDR1 SGHNT and CDR2 YYREEE (reference sequence). The CDR3 spells CASSRTLGDYNEQFF. The CDR3 DNA follows: TGTGCCAGCAGCCGGACTCTTGGGGACTACAATGAGCAGTTCTTC. Filled out from reference TRBV5-4 and TRBJ2-1, the complete variable domain reads ETGVTQSPTHLIKTRGQQVTLRCSSQSGHNTVSWYQQALGQGPQFIFQYYREEENGRGNFPPRFSGLQFPNYSSELNVNALELDDSALYLCASSRTLGDYNEQFFGPGTRLTVL.

The chain uses TRBV6-1 and TRBJ2-7, with 7 bases lining up with TRBD2. Germline CDR1 and CDR2: MNHNS and SASEGT. This CDR3 is 15 amino acids long. J gave up 5 bases and V 1 base, and 8 bases lay outside the gene matches. The chain's CDR3 is CASSEDEGGPHEQYF. CDR3 coding DNA: TGTGCCAGCAGTGAAGATGAGGGAGGGCCCCACGAGCAGTACTTC.

This clone came up once. This rearrangement joins TRBV29-1 to TRBJ2-7, with 8 bases identical to TRBD2. The length of the CDR3 is 13 residues. Germline CDR1 reads SQVTM; CDR2 reads ANQGSEA. V was pared by 5 bases and J by 1 base, with 4 bases of the junction left unmatched. The DNA of the CDR3 is TGCAGCGTTCATCGGGGGGGGTCCTACGAGCAGTACTTC. Translation: CSVHRGGSYEQYF.

The chain joins TRBV6-1 to TRBJ1-2; D ambiguous. The CDR3 consists of 14 residues. The ends were cut back, 0 bases at V and 4 bases at J, with 9 bases in the middle. The V gene's germline CDR1 is MNHNS and CDR2 SASEGT. The CDR3 loop is CASSEAAGGYGYTF. CDR3 in DNA: TGTGCCAGCAGTGAAGCCGCCGGCGGCTATGGCTACACCTTC.

V is TRBV9 and J is TRBJ2-7; D unresolved. The germline gives CDR1 SGDLS, CDR2 YYNGEE. V was clipped by 1 base and J by 6 bases, with 14 bases between them. The CDR3 runs to 14 residues. CDR3 loop: CASSVQSADGEQYF. The CDR3 nucleotides are TGTGCCAGCAGCGTACAATCCGCGGATGGCGAGCAGTACTTC.

The chain links TRBV4-1 to TRBJ2-3; 8 nucleotides align to TRBD2. V lost 1 base to trimming and J lost 3 bases; unmatched junction nucleotides: 12. Germline values: CDR1 MGHRA, CDR2 YSYEKL. The CDR3 runs to 18 residues. The CDR3 region is CASSQGLPLAGPTDTQYF. The CDR3 nucleotides read TGCGCCAGCAGCCAAGGGCTACCCTTAGCGGGACCGACAGATACGCAGTATTTT.

The chain uses TRBV7-8 and TRBJ1-5; D unclear. Trimming stripped 1 base from V and 7 bases from J, with 8 bases between. The CDR3 extends over 13 amino acids. CDR1 is SGHVS and CDR2 is FQNEAQ in the germline V gene. The CDR3 region is CASSLEWWQPQHF. For the CDR3, the DNA is TGTGCCAGCAGCTTAGAATGGTGGCAGCCCCAGCATTTT.

The chain recombines TRBV3-1 (or the pseudogene TRBV3-2) with TRBJ2-1, with D possibly TRBD1 on 6 matching bases. CDR1 and CDR2 (germline): LGHDT, YNNKEL (reference sequence). The CDR3 covers 20 residues. The V end was cut by 6 bases, the J end by 8 bases, with 35 bases between. For the CDR3, the DNA is TGTGCCAGCAGGTTTATTACCCGGGACACCCACATTCGCCCAGGCGATGAGCAGTTCTTC. Translation: CASRFITRDTHIRPGDEQFF.

CDR3 in amino acids: CASSSLNRGETQYF. The CDR3 DNA follows: TGTGCCAGCAGTTCCCTAAACAGGGGAGAGACCCAGTACTTC. This chain joins TRBV27 and TRBJ2-5, with 7 bases fitting TRBD1. This CDR3 contains 14 residues. V gave up 4 bases and J gave up 4 bases; unmatched junction bases: 6. Germline loops: CDR1 MNHEY, CDR2 SMNVEV (reference sequence).

The table lists this clone with a few counts. The chain recombines TRBV2 with TRBJ2-7; 7 nucleotides agree with TRBD1. Germline assignment: CDR1 SNHLY and CDR2 FYNNEI. The CDR3 has 14 residues. With V trimmed by 4 bases and J by 8 bases, 11 bases remained unmatched. The CDR3 sequence: CASSVDRVGAQQYF. The CDR3 DNA follows: TGTGCCAGCAGTGTTGACAGGGTTGGGGCCCAGCAGTACTTC.

The chain joins TRBV7-8 to TRBJ1-1; no firm D call. Germline V lookup: CDR1 SGHVS, CDR2 FQNEAQ. The CDR3 is 14 residues long. Trimming shortened V by 2 bases and J by 0 bases, and 7 bases separated the two germline ends. The CDR3 sequence is CASSLQNMNTEAFF. CDR3 DNA sequence: TGTGCCAGCAGCTTACAGAACATGAACACTGAAGCTTTCTTT.

The chain has TRBV5-5 and TRBJ1-6, with 7 bases lining up with TRBD1. With 4 bases clipped from V and 6 bases from J, the junction kept 7 bases outside the gene matches. The CDR3 loop spans 15 amino acids. Germline lookup yields CDR1 SGHKS and CDR2 YYEKEE (reference sequence). CDR3 sequence: CASSRPQGLNSPLHF. The CDR3, as DNA: TGTGCCAGCAGCCGACCACAGGGGCTTAATTCACCCCTCCACTTT.

This chain joins TRBV3-1 (or the pseudogene TRBV3-2) and TRBJ2-5; 12 nucleotides line up with TRBD2. With 3 bases clipped from V and 4 bases from J, the junction kept 9 bases outside the gene matches. CDR1 and CDR2 from the germline V gene are LGHDT and YNNKEL (reference sequence). This CDR3 has 17 residues. CDR3 coding DNA: TGTGCCAGCAGCCAGTGGGCTAGCGGGGGGGCCGGAGAGACCCAGTACTTC. This encodes CASSQWASGGAGETQYF.

The chain recombines TRBV19 with TRBJ2-5; D gene unclear. V gave up 5 bases and J gave up 1 base, with 8 bases separating them. Germline V gives CDR1 LNHDA, CDR2 SQIVND (reference sequence). The CDR3 covers 13 residues. CDR3 amino acids: CASSGRAQETQYF. DNA of the CDR3: TGTGCCAGTAGTGGTCGGGCCCAAGAGACCCAGTACTTC.

The gene calls are TRBV2 and TRBJ1-4; no firm D call. The CDR3 loop spans 14 amino acids. Trimming took 2 bases from V and 5 from J, leaving 9 bases between them. The germline V gene encodes CDR1 SNHLY and CDR2 FYNNEI. The CDR3, as DNA: TGTGCCAGCAGTGAAATCACAGCAAATGAAAAACTGTTTTTT. This codes for CASSEITANEKLFF. Complete variable domain (other parts from reference TRBV2 and TRBJ1-4): EPEVTQTPSHQVTQMGQEVILRCVPISNHLYFYWYRQILGQKVEFLVSFYNNEISEKSEIFDDQFSVERPDGSNFTLKIRSTKLEDSAMYFCASSEITANEKLFFGSGTQLSVL.